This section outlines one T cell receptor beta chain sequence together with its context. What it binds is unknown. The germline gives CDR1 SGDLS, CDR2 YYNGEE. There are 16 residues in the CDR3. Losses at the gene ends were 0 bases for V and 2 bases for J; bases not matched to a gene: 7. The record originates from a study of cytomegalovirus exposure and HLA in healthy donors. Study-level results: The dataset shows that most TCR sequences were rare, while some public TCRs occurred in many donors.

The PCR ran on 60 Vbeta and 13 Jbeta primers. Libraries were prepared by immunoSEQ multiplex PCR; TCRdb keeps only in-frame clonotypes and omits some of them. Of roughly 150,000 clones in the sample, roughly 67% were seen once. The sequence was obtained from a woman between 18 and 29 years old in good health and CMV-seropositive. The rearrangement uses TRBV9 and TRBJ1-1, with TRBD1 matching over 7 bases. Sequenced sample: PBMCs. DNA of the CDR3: TGTGCCAGCAGCGTAGAGGAGGGGGCCCCAAACACTGAAGCTTTCTTT. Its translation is CASSVEEGAPNTEAFF.